This TCR beta chain derives from a study of blood T cell repertoires in COVID-19. Turning to the study itself: Whether acute or convalescent, the COVID-19 samples came from the United States, Italy and Spain. The cDNA or gDNA used as material had been derived from T cells, B-cell-depleted T cells, or PBMCs.

Germline values: CDR1 SGHRS, CDR2 YFSETQ. This CDR3 has 15 residues. Between the trimmed V and J ends, which lost 4 bases and 3 bases, there was a span of 16 bases. Measured with immunoSEQ multiplex PCR; TCRdb has only the in-frame clones, and not every one. The sample shows 250,000 to 300,000 clones, 90% of them seen only once. Sequencing used peripheral blood. The gene calls are TRBV5-1 and TRBJ1-2, with D possibly matching TRBD1 (5 bases). The receptor was derived from a woman aged 40 to 55 with acute or convalescent COVID-19. The CDR3 loop reads CASSRGVGADYGYTF. CDR3 coding DNA: TGCGCCAGCAGCCGGGGGGTCGGTGCGGACTATGGCTACACCTTC.